Described below is a single T cell receptor beta chain sequence and its context. The antigen it binds to is not known. No per-base quality is available; no much larger clone lies one base away. The data originate from a study of T cell repertoires in cytomegalovirus infection (dated by TCRdb to between 2019 and 2020). With regard to the full study: The HLA type of each donor mattered for the analysis, because public TCR beta signatures pointed to carriage of CMV infection along with the matching HLA type.

What the research found in general, with its limitations: Cumulative frequency of public TCR beta family members discriminated carriers of CMV infection plus the relevant HLA type in this cohort and an independent approximately 400-donor cohort. The ex vivo response was dominated by HLA-C-restricted CMV-specific TCR beta clonotypes, and the single most frequent clonotype in two of eight donors was supplied by these HLA-C-restricted clonotypes.

The sequencer listed for this sample is Illumina HiSeq 1500. TCRdb reprocessing: public reads trimmed at Q25 with fastp, clones called with MiXCR, in-frame beta chains kept. Under each unique CDR3 protein, matching rows form one entry showing the most common genes and DNA. The sample yields about 190,000 distinct CDR3 sequences; 28% were counted once. The ten largest clones represent roughly 31% of the sample. There are 16 amino acids in the CDR3, from cysteine to phenylalanine inclusive. Of all the DNA, just the CDR3 is kept, 48 bases in frame from base 1. The germline V gene sets CDR1 to SGHTA and CDR2 to FQGNSA. The junction carries 12 bases between V and J, which are trimmed by 1 base and 5 bases respectively.

Material: PBMCs. The V and J genes are TRBV7-2 and TRBJ1-6; no D gene call is confident. The source is a human donor in good health (CMV status not recorded). Some clones in this sample may be carry-over from other donors' samples. The DNA sequence is as follows: TGTGCCAGCAGCTTAGATGCTGGAGGGAATAATTCACCCCTCCACTTT. Translated, this is CASSLDAGGNNSPLHF.